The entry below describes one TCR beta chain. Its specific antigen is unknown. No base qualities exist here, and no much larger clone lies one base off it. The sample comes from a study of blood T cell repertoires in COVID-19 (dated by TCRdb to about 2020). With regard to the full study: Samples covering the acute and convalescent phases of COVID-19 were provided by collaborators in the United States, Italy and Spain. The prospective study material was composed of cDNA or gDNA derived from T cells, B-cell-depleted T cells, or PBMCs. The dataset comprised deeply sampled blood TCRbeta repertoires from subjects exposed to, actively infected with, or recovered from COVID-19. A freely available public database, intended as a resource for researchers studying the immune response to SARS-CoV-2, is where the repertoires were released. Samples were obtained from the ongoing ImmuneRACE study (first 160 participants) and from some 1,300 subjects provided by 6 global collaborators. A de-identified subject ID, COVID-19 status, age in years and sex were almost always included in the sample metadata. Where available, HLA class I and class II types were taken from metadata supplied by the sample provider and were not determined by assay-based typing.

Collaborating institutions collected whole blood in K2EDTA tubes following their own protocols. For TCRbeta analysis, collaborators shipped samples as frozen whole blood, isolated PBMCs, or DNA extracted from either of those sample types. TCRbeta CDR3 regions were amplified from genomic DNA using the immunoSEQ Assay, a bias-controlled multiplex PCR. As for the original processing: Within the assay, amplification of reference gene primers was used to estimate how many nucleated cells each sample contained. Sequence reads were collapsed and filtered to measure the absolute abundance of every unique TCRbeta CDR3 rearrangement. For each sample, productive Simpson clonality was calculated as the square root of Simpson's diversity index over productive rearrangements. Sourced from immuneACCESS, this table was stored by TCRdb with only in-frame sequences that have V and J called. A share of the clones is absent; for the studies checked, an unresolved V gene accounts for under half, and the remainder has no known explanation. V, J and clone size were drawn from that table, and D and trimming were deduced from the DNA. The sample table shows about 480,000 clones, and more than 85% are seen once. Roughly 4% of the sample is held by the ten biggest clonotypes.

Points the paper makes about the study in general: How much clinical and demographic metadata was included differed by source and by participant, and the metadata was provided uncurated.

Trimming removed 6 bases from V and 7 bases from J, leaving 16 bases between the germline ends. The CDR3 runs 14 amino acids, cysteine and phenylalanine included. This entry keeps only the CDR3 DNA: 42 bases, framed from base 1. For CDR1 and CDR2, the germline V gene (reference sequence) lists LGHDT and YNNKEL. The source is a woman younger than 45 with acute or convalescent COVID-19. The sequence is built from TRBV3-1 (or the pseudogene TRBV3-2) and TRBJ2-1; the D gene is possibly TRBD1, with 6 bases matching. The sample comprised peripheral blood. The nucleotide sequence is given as TGTGCCAGCAGTGCAGGGGCGCCTAATAATGAGCAGTTCTTC. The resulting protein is CASSAGAPNNEQFF.